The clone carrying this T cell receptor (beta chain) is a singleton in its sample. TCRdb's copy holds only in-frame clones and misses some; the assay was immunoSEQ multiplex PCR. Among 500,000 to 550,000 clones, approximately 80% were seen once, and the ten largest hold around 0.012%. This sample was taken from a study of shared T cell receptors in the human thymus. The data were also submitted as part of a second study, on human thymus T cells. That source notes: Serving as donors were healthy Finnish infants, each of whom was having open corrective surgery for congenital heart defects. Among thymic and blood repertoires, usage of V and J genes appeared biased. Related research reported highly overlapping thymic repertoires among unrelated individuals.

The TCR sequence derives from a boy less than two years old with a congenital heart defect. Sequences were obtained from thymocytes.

The CDR3 DNA follows: TGTGCCAGCAGTTTGGAGTTCACAAGATATGACACTGAAGCTTTCTTT. This sequence encodes CASSLEFTRYDTEAFF. This chain joins TRBV28 and TRBJ1-1, with D unresolved. V was cut by 3 bases and J by 3 bases, with 17 bases left in between. The CDR3 has 16 residues. Germline values: CDR1 MDHEN, CDR2 SYDVKM.